A selection of T cell receptor beta chains follows, all from one sample in a study of blood T cells in healthy people across ages. TCRdb re-called the 5' RACE reads through MiXCR, storing one row per CDR3 protein. The sample yields 550,000 to 800,000 distinct CDR3 sequences, roughly 21% seen once. Source material: blood. These receptors were collected from an older man in good health. Each CDR3 is given with its conserved first and last residue. A D gene is named only where the DNA matches it firmly. Size values are once, few and many counts, or a class for expanded clones, and some rows have none.

j_call v_call clone_size d_call cdr3_nt cdr3_aa
TRBJ2-2 TRBV7-9 many TRBD1 TGTGCCGGGTCCGGGACAGCGAACACCGGGGAGCTGTTTTTT CAGSGTANTGELFF
TRBJ1-5 TRBV12-5 few . TGTGCTAGTGGTTTGCCCCACAGTTGGATAGGTTACAATCAGCCCCAGCATTTT CASGLPHSWIGYNQPQHF
TRBJ1-3 TRBV7-6 . . TGTGCCAGCAGCTTTGGTGACCGTTCCTCTGGAAACACCATATATTTT CASSFGDRSSGNTIYF
TRBJ2-1 TRBV9 many . TGTGCCAGCAGCGTAGGGCTAGGAGGCTCCTACAATGAGCAGTTCTTC CASSVGLGGSYNEQFF
TRBJ1-4 TRBV7-9 . . TGTGCCAGCAGCGACCAGGGAGAGACTAATGAAAAACTGTTTTTT CASSDQGETNEKLFF
TRBJ1-2 TRBV5-1 . . TGCGCCAGCAGCTCCGAGGGGTTACACTATGGCTACACCTTC CASSSEGLHYGYTF
TRBJ2-1 TRBV20-1 . TRBD2 TGCAGTGCTAGTCTAGCGGAAAGGGAGCAGTTCTTC CSASLAEREQFF
TRBJ1-2 TRBV20-1 . . TGCAGTGCTAGATCCCCGCCAGGGAATGGCTACACCTTC CSARSPPGNGYTF
TRBJ2-7 TRBV6-5 . . TGTGCCAGCAGCCCCGGTTCTGGCGGAACCTACGAGCAGTACTTC CASSPGSGGTYEQYF
TRBJ2-4 TRBV28 few TRBD1 TGTGCCAGCAGCAGACAGGGCCGGGACATTCAGTACTTC CASSRQGRDIQYF
TRBJ1-3 TRBV25-1 few . TGTGCCAGCAGTGACCTTAAAGGGGGGGCAGGGATAACTGGAAACACCATATATTTT CASSDLKGGAGITGNTIYF
TRBJ2-6 TRBV20-1 . . TGCAGTGCAGGGGAAATCAACTCTGGGGCCAACGTCCTGACTTTC CSAGEINSGANVLTF
TRBJ2-1 TRBV20-1 . . TGCAGTGCTAGGCGACCTACCCTTCATATTGAGCAGTTCTTC CSARRPTLHIEQFF
TRBJ2-5 TRBV5-1 few . TGCGCCAGCAGCTTGGCCGTGGGGCGAGACGAGACCCAGTACTTC CASSLAVGRDETQYF
TRBJ2-7 TRBV7-2 . TRBD2 TGTGCCAGCAGCTCCGTCCCGGGACTAGCCGGGCTCGAGCAGTACTTC CASSSVPGLAGLEQYF
TRBJ2-5 TRBV20-1 . . TGCAGTGCTTTGGACGGCCAAGAGACCCAGTACTTC CSALDGQETQYF
TRBJ2-1 TRBV29-1 . TRBD1 TGCAGCGGGTGGACAGGGGCATCCAATGAGCAGTTCTTC CSGWTGASNEQFF
TRBJ1-2 TRBV9 few . TGTGCCAGCAGCGCCCAGAGTGGGTACGGCTACACCTTC CASSAQSGYGYTF
TRBJ2-3 TRBV24-1 few . TGTGCCACCAGTGAGGCGGTAGGCGGCACAGATACGCAGTATTTT CATSEAVGGTDTQYF
TRBJ1-1 TRBV20-1 . . TGCAGTGCTAGAGATAACAGGTTCTCTGCTTTCTTT CSARDNRFSAFF
TRBJ2-1 TRBV2 . . TGTGCCAGCAGTGACGGGTTTGGGGCGGAGACCTACTACAATGAGCAGTTCTTC CASSDGFGAETYYNEQFF
TRBJ2-3 TRBV20-1 . TRBD2 TGCAGTGCGGGAGGGTGGTCAGATACGCAGTATTTT CSAGGWSDTQYF
TRBJ2-2 TRBV11-2 few TRBD2 TGTGCCAGCAGCTTAGGGAGGCGGGAGAACGGGGAGCTGTTTTTT CASSLGRRENGELFF
TRBJ2-1 TRBV7-9 many . TGTGCCAGCAGCTTACAAGAACCTTACAATGAGCAGTTCTTC CASSLQEPYNEQFF
TRBJ2-7 TRBV6-5 . . TGTGCCAGCAGTTACCGGGTTGGCGCCTACGAGCAGTACTTC CASSYRVGAYEQYF
TRBJ2-1 TRBV20-1 . . TGCAGTGCTAGAGATGGGCCCGCACGCAATGAGCAGTTCTTC CSARDGPARNEQFF
TRBJ1-4 TRBV6-1 few . TGTGCCAGCAGTGAAACCAGGTTCGAAGAAAAACTGTTTTTT CASSETRFEEKLFF
TRBJ2-5 TRBV7-2 few TRBD2 TGTGCCAGCAGCTTATCTGAGAGTAGCGGGAAATTCTTC CASSLSESSGKFF
TRBJ2-3 TRBV27 few . TGTGCCAGCAGTTTAACTCTTTCAGGGGCAGATACGCAGTATTTT CASSLTLSGADTQYF
TRBJ2-3 TRBV7-9 . TRBD2 TGTGCCAGCGGCGGGGGAGTAGATACGCAGTATTTT CASGGGVDTQYF
TRBJ2-3 TRBV18 . . TGTGCCAGCTCACCATCCCCGGGGGCGAGGACAGATACGCAGTATTTT CASSPSPGARTDTQYF
TRBJ2-1 TRBV7-9 . . TGTGCCAGCAGCCCCATGGTGGTAGAGTGGGATGAGCAGTTCTTC CASSPMVVEWDEQFF
TRBJ1-2 TRBV20-1 few . TGCAGTGCTCCGGACGGCGCCTCTAACTATGGCTACACCTTC CSAPDGASNYGYTF
TRBJ2-5 TRBV6-2/TRBV6-3 . TRBD2 TGTGCCACCGGGACTAGCGGGAGGGGCCAAGAGACCCAGTACTTC CATGTSGRGQETQYF
TRBJ2-1 TRBV7-2 once . TGTGCCGGCAGCTTATTCCCAGCCAGCAATGAGCAGTTCTTC CAGSLFPASNEQFF
TRBJ2-5 TRBV4-2 once . TGTGCCAGCAGCCAAGATGGGTCGTCGGGTAGGGAGACCCAGTACTTC CASSQDGSSGRETQYF
TRBJ2-4 TRBV27 few . TGTGCCAGCAGGCCCGGAGTCCAAGCCAAAAACATTCAGTACTTC CASRPGVQAKNIQYF
TRBJ2-1 TRBV3-1 . TRBD2 TGTGCCAGCAGCCAACTAGCGGGCCTCAACAATGAGCAGTTCTTC CASSQLAGLNNEQFF
TRBJ2-1 TRBV20-1 . TRBD2 TGCAGTGCAGCGGGACTAGCGGCCAACAATGAGCAGTTCTTC CSAAGLAANNEQFF
TRBJ2-5 TRBV5-1 many . TGCGCCAGCAGCTTGGACAGGGCAGAGACCCAGTACTTC CASSLDRAETQYF
TRBJ2-7 TRBV20-1 few TRBD2 TGCAGTGCTGGGGGACTAGCGGGAAATGAGCAGTACTTC CSAGGLAGNEQYF
TRBJ2-1 TRBV6-5 . TRBD2 TGTGCCAGCAGTTACCTGGGGACTAGCGGGGGGTACAATGAGCAGTTCTTC CASSYLGTSGGYNEQFF
TRBJ2-5 TRBV7-2 . . TGTGCCAGCAGCTTAGGTGGTGGGGGAACGGAGGAGCAGTACTTC CASSLGGGGTEEQYF
TRBJ2-7 TRBV28 . TRBD2 TGTGCCAGCAGTTCTTCCGGACTAGCTGATAGCTCCTACGAGCAGTACTTC CASSSSGLADSSYEQYF
TRBJ2-1 TRBV9 . TRBD2 TGTGCCGGCAGCGTAGTTCTAGCGGGCAATGAGCAGTTCTTC CAGSVVLAGNEQFF
TRBJ2-5 TRBV28 few . TGTGCCAGTCTGGGGAGAGAGACCCAGTACTTC CASLGRETQYF
TRBJ2-1 TRBV3-1 . . TGTGCCAGCAGCCAACGACCCCCGGGACTGCCTCCTTACAATGAGCAGTTCTTC CASSQRPPGLPPYNEQFF
TRBJ1-4 TRBV28 . TRBD1 TGTGCCAGCATCTCGGAAGGGGGCACTAATGAAAAACTGTTTTTT CASISEGGTNEKLFF